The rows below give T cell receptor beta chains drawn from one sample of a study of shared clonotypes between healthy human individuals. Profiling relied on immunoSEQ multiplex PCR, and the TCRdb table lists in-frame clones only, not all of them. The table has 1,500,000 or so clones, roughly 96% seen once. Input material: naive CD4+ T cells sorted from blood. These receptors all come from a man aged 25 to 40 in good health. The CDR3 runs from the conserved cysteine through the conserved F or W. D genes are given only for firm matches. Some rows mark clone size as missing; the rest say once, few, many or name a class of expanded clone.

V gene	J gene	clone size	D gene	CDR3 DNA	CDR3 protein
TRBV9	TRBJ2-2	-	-	TGTGCCAGCAGCGTACGCGAGAACACCGGGGAGCTGTTTTTT	CASSVRENTGELFF
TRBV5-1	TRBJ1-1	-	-	TGCGCCAGCAGCGCCACAGGTAACACTGAAGCTTTCTTT	CASSATGNTEAFF
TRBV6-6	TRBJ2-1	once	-	TGTGCCAGCAGACGCAAACCCTCTACCTACAATGAGCAGTTCTTC	CASRRKPSTYNEQFF
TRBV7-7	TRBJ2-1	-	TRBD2	TGTGCCAGCAGCTTACTAAGCGGGAGGAACAACAATGAGCAGTTCTTC	CASSLLSGRNNNEQFF
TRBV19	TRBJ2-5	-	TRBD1	TGTGCCAGTAGTACCACAGGGGGCGGGGAGACCCAGTACTTC	CASSTTGGGETQYF
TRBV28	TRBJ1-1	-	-	TGTGCCAGCAAGCTGACCCAGAACACTGAAGCTTTCTTT	CASKLTQNTEAFF
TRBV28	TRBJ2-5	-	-	TGTGCCAGCAGTCAGGGTCAAGAGACCCAGTACTTC	CASSQGQETQYF
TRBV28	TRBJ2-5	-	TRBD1	TGTGCCAGCAGGACAGGGGTGGAGACCCAGTACTTC	CASRTGVETQYF
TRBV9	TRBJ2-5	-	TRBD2	TGTGCCAGCAGCGTAGCTCGACTAGCCGGAGAGACCCAGTACTTC	CASSVARLAGETQYF
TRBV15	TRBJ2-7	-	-	TGTGCCACCAGCAGAGATTTGGGGCTCTACGAGCAGTACTTC	CATSRDLGLYEQYF
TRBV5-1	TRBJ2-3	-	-	TGCGCCAGCAGCTTGGCCCAAGGGGCAGATACGCAGTATTTT	CASSLAQGADTQYF
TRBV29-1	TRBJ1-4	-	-	TGCAGCGTTCGGCCCTGGGACCGCGGGGAAAAACTGTTTTTT	CSVRPWDRGEKLFF
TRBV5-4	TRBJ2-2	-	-	TGTGCCAGCAGCTTGGCCATAGGGGAGGCCACCGGGGAGCTGTTTTTT	CASSLAIGEATGELFF
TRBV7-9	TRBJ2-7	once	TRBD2	TGTGCCAGCAGCCTACCGGGGACTAGCGGGGACCCCAGGAGCTACGAGCAGTACTTC	CASSLPGTSGDPRSYEQYF
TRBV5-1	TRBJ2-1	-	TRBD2	TGCGCCAGCAGCTATGGACTAGCGGGAGGGTCTAACAATGAGCAGTTCTTC	CASSYGLAGGSNNEQFF
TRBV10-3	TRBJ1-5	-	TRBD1	TGTGCCATCAGTGAGTCAACAGGGGTAGGTCAGCCCCAGCATTTT	CAISESTGVGQPQHF
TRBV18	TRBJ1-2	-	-	TGTGCCAGCTCACTCTCCCGGGACACCTCAACGGGCTATGGCTACACCTTC	CASSLSRDTSTGYGYTF
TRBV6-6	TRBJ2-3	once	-	TGTGCCAGCAGCCCCTCGGCAGGAACAACAGATACGCAGTATTTT	CASSPSAGTTDTQYF
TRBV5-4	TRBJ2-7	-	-	TGTGCCAGCAGCTTGGAGGTGGATGCTTACGAGCAGTACTTC	CASSLEVDAYEQYF